This T cell receptor (beta chain) appears in the sequencing data of a study of blood T cell repertoires in COVID-19. Across the whole study: There were acute and convalescent COVID-19 samples, and they came from the United States, Italy and Spain. T cells, B-cell-depleted T cells, or PBMCs provided the cDNA or gDNA that served as material.

CDR1 is SGHNT, CDR2 YYREEE, per germline (reference sequence). Trimming cost V 4 bases and J 4 bases; bases outside gene matches: 10. The CDR3 sequence is 15 residues long. Authors' analysis steps: It was from reference gene primer amplification that nucleated cell counts were estimated. Sequencing was performed with immunoSEQ multiplex PCR; in TCRdb, only in-frame clones are kept and a portion is missing. V and J calls and clone size are as listed in that table; D and trimming were resolved from the DNA. Of about 59,000 clones listed, around 70% are singletons. The sequence came from a woman aged 65 to 85 with acute or convalescent COVID-19. The V call is TRBV5-4, the J call TRBJ1-2, with 7 bases that match TRBD1. The sequenced sample consisted of peripheral blood. The CDR3 protein is CASSRGQVPGYGYTF. The CDR3 DNA reads as TGTGCCAGCAGCCGTGGACAGGTGCCGGGCTATGGCTACACCTTC. Complete variable domain (other parts from reference TRBV5-4 and TRBJ1-2): ETGVTQSPTHLIKTRGQQVTLRCSSQSGHNTVSWYQQALGQGPQFIFQYYREEENGRGNFPPRFSGLQFPNYSSELNVNALELDDSALYLCASSRGQVPGYGYTFGSGTRLTVV.